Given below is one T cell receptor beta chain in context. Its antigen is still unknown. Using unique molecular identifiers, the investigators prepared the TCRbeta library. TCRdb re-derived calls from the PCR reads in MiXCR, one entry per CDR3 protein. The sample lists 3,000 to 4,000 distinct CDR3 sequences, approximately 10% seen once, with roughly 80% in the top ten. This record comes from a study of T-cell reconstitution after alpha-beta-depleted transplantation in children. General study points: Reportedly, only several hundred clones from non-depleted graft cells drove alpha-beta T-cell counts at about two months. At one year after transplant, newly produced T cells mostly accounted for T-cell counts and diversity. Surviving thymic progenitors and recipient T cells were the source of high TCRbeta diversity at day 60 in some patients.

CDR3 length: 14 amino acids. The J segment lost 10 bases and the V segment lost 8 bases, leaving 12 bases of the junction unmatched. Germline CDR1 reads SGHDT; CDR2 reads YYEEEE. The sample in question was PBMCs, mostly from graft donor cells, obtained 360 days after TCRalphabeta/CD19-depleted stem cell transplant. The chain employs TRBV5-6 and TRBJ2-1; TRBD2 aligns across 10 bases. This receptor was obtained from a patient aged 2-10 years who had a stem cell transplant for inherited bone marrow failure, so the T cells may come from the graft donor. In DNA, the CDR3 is TGTGCCAGGGGCTCGGGGCTAGCGGGAGTGGAGCAGTTCTTC. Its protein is CARGSGLAGVEQFF.